The 4 T cell receptor beta chains below come from one sample, sequenced in a study of human T cells and chemical hapten exposure. The library labeled individual cDNA molecules by adding unique molecular identifiers to them. TCRdb recomputed calls from the reads with MiXCR, one row per CDR3 protein. The sample has around 120,000 distinct CDR3 sequences; around 9% are singletons. The study extracted total RNA from unfractionated whole blood. The sequenced sample consisted of whole blood. The receptor set was obtained from a human donor in good health. Some clones in this sample may be carry-over from other donors' samples.

V and J are TRBV9 and TRBJ2-3; no definite D call. The V and J ends lost 4 bases and 0 bases respectively, with 9 bases between them. Germline V CDR1 and CDR2: SGDLS, YYNGEE. The CDR3 spans 14 residues. CDR3 bases: TGTGCCAGCAGCAGTCGCCCTAGCACAGATACGCAGTATTTT. Amino acid sequence: CASSSRPSTDTQYF.

At least ten counts were recorded for this clonotype. The V gene is TRBV6-1, the J gene TRBJ2-7, with 11 bases matching TRBD2. The J segment lost 2 bases and the V segment lost 1 base, leaving 1 base of the junction unmatched. The CDR3 runs 15 residues. Germline V lookup: CDR1 MNHNS, CDR2 SASEGT. CDR3: CASSEDSGGAYEQYF. CDR3 sequence (DNA): TGTGCCAGCAGTGAAGATAGCGGGGGGGCCTACGAGCAGTACTTC.

The CDR3 DNA sequence: TGTGCCAGCAGCTCCCCTGGGGGCGGTTCAATGAACACTGAAGCTTTCTTT. It translates to CASSSPGGGSMNTEAFF. J is TRBJ1-1 and V is TRBV5-6, with D maybe TRBD1 (6 bases). The CDR3 is made up of 17 amino acids. Germline CDR1 and CDR2: SGHDT and YYEEEE. Trimming left V 3 bases short and J 0 bases short, with 18 bases between.

This clonotype was observed a few times. This chain connects TRBV18 to TRBJ2-7; unclear D gene. Between the trimmed V and J ends, which lost 2 bases and 6 bases, there was a span of 14 bases. This CDR3 spans 14 amino acids. CDR1 and CDR2 (germline): KGHSH, LQKENI. CDR3 in amino acids: CASSPGWQNGEQYF. In DNA form, the CDR3 reads TGTGCCAGCTCACCAGGATGGCAAAATGGCGAGCAGTACTTC. Full variable domain (outside the CDR3, taken from reference TRBV18 and TRBJ2-7): NAGVMQNPRHLVRRRGQEARLRCSPMKGHSHVYWYRQLPEEGLKFMVYLQKENIIDESGMPKERFSAEFPKEGPSILRIQQVVRGDSAAYFCASSPGWQNGEQYFGPGTRLTVT.